This TCR beta chain was observed in a study of T cells in Graves' hyperthyroidism and ophthalmopathy. Diagnoses were made from clinical symptoms, serum measures (thyroxine and TRAb), thyroid ultrasound and orbital computed tomography. Germline CDR1 MGHDK, CDR2 SYGVNS. V lost 5 bases and J lost 3, with 19 bases in between. The CDR3 is 16 residues long. It was RNA transcripts that yielded the amplified TCR beta CDR3 regions. RT-PCR in the first round (using the HTBI primer set) targeted the TCR CDR3. Each CDR3 protein gets one entry after TCRdb re-called the multiplex PCR reads with MiXCR. The sample contains 600,000 or so distinct CDR3 sequences, 46% of which appear only once.

V gene TRBV25-1 combines with J gene TRBJ1-1, with D possibly matching TRBD1 (5 bases). The sequenced sample consisted of peripheral blood or thyroid tissue (not recorded which). This TCR derives from a woman aged 18-29 years with Graves' hyperthyroidism. In DNA, the CDR3 is TGTGCCAGCAGTTCGGGCCCAACGGTGGGGGACACTGAAGCTTTCTTT. Translated: CASSSGPTVGDTEAFF.